This TCR beta chain is drawn from a study of T cell responses to AZD1222 COVID-19 vaccine. General study results and limits: Donor demographics were predominantly white British with a female majority; clonal diversity may be underestimated. The study sampled repertoires only after the peak T cell response.

This table comes from immunoSEQ multiplex PCR, and its TCRdb copy is limited to in-frame clones, with some not included. Of about 150,000 clones detected, 91% appear once; the ten largest clones hold about 1.5%. Trimming left V 6 bases short and J 6 bases short, with 13 bases between. Germline CDR1 is LNHNV and CDR2 is YYDKDF (reference sequence). The CDR3 has 13 residues. To note about this clone: What it binds is unknown.

The clonotype originates from an adult in good health. Sequences were derived from peripheral blood, sampled on day 0 of AZD1222 vaccination. V and J are TRBV15 and TRBJ2-3; tentative D call: TRBD2 (5 bases). CDR3 DNA: TGTGCCACCAGTCGGCTACGAGGGGATACGCAGTATTTT. As protein: CATSRLRGDTQYF.